This TCR beta chain was recorded in a study of blood T cell repertoires in COVID-19. Background on the study: Sites across the United States, Italy and Spain contributed samples from acute and convalescent COVID-19. Sources were T cells, B-cell-depleted T cells, or PBMCs; the material itself was cDNA or gDNA.

Study processing details: Amplification from reference gene primers served as the basis for estimated nucleated cell counts. Libraries were prepared by immunoSEQ multiplex PCR; TCRdb keeps only in-frame clonotypes and omits some of them. V and J calls and clone size are copied from that table; D and trimming were computed from the DNA. This table holds under 80,000 clones, about 89% found once. Sequenced material: peripheral blood. The sequence derives from a man aged 55-75 years with acute or convalescent COVID-19.

The CDR3 region has the DNA TGTGCCAGCAGCACGGCAACAGGTCGGATTTATAATTCACCCCTCCACTTT. Residues: CASSTATGRIYNSPLHF. The chain carries TRBV11-2 and TRBJ1-6, with D perhaps TRBD1 (5 bases). The CDR3 sequence is 17 residues long. The ends were cut back, 5 bases at V and 4 bases at J, with 18 bases in the middle. CDR1 and CDR2 from the germline V gene are SGHAT and FQNNGV.